The clone carrying this TCR beta chain was picked up one time. Assay used: immunoSEQ multiplex PCR; TCRdb lists only in-frame clones, some missing. The sample comprises roughly 86,000 clones, about 82% of which are singletons, and 3% to 4% rests with the top ten. The entry originates in a study of blood T cell repertoires in COVID-19. In germline, CDR1 is MDHEN, CDR2 SYDVKM. This CDR3 is built from 20 residues. The trim removed 6 bases at V and 2 bases at J, leaving 22 bases unmatched. The clonotype comes from a middle-aged man with acute or convalescent COVID-19. J is TRBJ2-4 and V is TRBV28, with 7 bases aligning to TRBD1. Sequencing used peripheral blood. The CDR3 here is CASSDESTGAGSLTKNIQYF. CDR3 DNA sequence: TGTGCCAGCAGCGACGAATCAACAGGGGCCGGTAGCCTAACCAAAAACATTCAGTACTTC.